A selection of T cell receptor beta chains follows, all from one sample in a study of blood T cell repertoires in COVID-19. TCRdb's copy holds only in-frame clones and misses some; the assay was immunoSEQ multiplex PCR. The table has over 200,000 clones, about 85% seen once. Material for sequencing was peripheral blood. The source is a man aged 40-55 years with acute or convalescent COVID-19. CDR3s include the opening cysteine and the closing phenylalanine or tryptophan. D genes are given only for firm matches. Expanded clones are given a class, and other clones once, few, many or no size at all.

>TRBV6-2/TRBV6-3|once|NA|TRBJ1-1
TGTGCCAGCAGTTACTCGAGGGACTTTATGAACACTGAAGCTTTCTTT
CASSYSRDFMNTEAFF
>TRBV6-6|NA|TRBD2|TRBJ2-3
TGTGCCAGCAGTCCCCCCGGGGGAGGGATGCAGTATTTT
CASSPPGGGMQYF
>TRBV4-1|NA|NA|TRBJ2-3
TGCGCCAGCAGCCAAGCGATCCTGCCGGGGTTCACAGATACGCAGTATTTT
CASSQAILPGFTDTQYF
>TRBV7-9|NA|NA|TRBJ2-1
TGTGCCAGCAGCTCACCCCGGCGGGGACTTTACAATGAGCAGTTCTTC
CASSSPRRGLYNEQFF
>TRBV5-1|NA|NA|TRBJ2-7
TGCGCCAGCAGCTTGGGCCAGTACTACGAGCAGTACTTC
CASSLGQYYEQYF
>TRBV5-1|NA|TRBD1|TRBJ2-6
TGCGCCAGCAGCTTGACGACGACAGGGGACCAATCCGTCCTGACTTTC
CASSLTTTGDQSVLTF
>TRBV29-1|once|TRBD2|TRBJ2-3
TGCAGCGGGCGGACTAGGGGACGCAAAGGCACAGATACGCAGTATTTT
CSGRTRGRKGTDTQYF
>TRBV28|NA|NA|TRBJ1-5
TGTGCCAGCAGGCCCGACAGTGACAATCAGCCCCAGCATTTT
CASRPDSDNQPQHF
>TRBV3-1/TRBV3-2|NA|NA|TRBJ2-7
TGTGCCAGCAGCCAAGGTTCGTCCTGGACAGCCATCTACGAGCAGTACTTC
CASSQGSSWTAIYEQYF
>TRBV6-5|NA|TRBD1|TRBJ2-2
TGTGCCAGCAGTTATAAGACAGGGGGGACCGGGGAGCTGTTTTTT
CASSYKTGGTGELFF
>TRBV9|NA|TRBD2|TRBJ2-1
TGTGCCAGCAGCGTAGGGCTAGCGGGAGCGGGAGACAATGAGCAGTTCTTC
CASSVGLAGAGDNEQFF
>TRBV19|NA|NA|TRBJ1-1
TGTGCCAGTACCCGCGGGGAGGGGAAAGCTTTCTTT
CASTRGEGKAFF
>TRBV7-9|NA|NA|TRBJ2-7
TGTGCCAGCAGCCCGACAGGCGGGTCCTACGAGCAGTACTTC
CASSPTGGSYEQYF
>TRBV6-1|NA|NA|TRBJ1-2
TGTGCCAGCAGTGAACTTCAGGGGCGGATAGGGGCTAACTATGGCTACACCTTC
CASSELQGRIGANYGYTF
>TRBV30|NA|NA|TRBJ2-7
TGTGCCTGGAGCTACCACTACGAGCAGTACTTC
CAWSYHYEQYF
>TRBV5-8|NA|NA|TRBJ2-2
TGTGCCAGCAGCTTTGGCCAGGGGAACACCGGGGAGCTGTTTTTT
CASSFGQGNTGELFF
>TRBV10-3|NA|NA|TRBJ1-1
TGTGCCATCAGGGGGGCTTACGGCTTGAACACTGAAGCTTTCTTT
CAIRGAYGLNTEAFF
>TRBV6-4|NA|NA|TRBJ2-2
TGTGCCAGCAGTGTGAAGGGGGGGCCCACCAGGGAGCTGTTTTTT
CASSVKGGPTRELFF
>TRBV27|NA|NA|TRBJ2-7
TGTGCCAGCAGTTCGTTCTACTCCTACGAGCAGTACTTC
CASSSFYSYEQYF
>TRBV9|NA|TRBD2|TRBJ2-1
TGTGCCAGCAGCGTAGGGGGGTCCGCGGGAGGGGACAATGAGCAGTTCTTC
CASSVGGSAGGDNEQFF
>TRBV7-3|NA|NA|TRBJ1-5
TGTGCCAGCAGTTTATCTTCCAGACCAGGGTACGCGCCCCAGCATTTT
CASSLSSRPGYAPQHF
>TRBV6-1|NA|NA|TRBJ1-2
TGTGCCAGCAGTGAATGGCAGGGAAGTGGCTACACCTTC
CASSEWQGSGYTF
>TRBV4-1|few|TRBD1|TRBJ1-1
TGCGCCAGCAGCCAAGATCCGGGACAGGGGGCGATTAATGAAGCTTTCTTT
CASSQDPGQGAINEAFF
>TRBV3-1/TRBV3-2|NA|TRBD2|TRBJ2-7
TGTGCCAGCAGCCGGGAGGGACTCTACGAGCAGTACTTC
CASSREGLYEQYF
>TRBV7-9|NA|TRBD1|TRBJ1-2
TGTGCCAGCAGCTTGACAGGGATTGGCTACACCTTC
CASSLTGIGYTF
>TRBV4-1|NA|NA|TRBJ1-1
TGCGCCAGCAGCCATTACTCAGGGGCGGGGGCTGAAGCTTTCTTT
CASSHYSGAGAEAFF
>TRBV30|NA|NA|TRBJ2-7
TGTGCCTGGAGTGTACGGGCAGGGAGGGAGCAGTACTTC
CAWSVRAGREQYF
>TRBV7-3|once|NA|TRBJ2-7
TGTGCCAGCAGCTTAATGGGCGGGGCCTACGAGCAGTACTTC
CASSLMGGAYEQYF
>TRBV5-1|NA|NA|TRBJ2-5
TGCGCCAGCAGCTTGGGGCCCCAGGGGCCTCAAGAGACCCAGTACTTC
CASSLGPQGPQETQYF
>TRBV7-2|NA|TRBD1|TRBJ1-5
TGTGCCAGCAGCTTGAATGCAGGGGGCTCGCAGCCCCAGCATTTT
CASSLNAGGSQPQHF
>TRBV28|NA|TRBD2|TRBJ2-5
TGTGCCAGCAGTTCCCCGACTAGCGGGGGGAAGACCCAGTACTTC
CASSSPTSGGKTQYF
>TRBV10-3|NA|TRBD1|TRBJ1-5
TGTGCCATCAGTGAGCTGGGGGACAGGGGTCACCCTTGGGATCAGCCCCAGCATTTT
CAISELGDRGHPWDQPQHF
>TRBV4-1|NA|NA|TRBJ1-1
TGCGCCAGCAGCCAAGTTAGGGGTGGGAACACTGAAGCTTTCTTT
CASSQVRGGNTEAFF